These 14 T cell receptor beta chains were sequenced from one sample in a study of blood T cells in healthy people across ages. Sample-barcoded 5' priming and a J-beta primer mix drove a second PCR of 7 to 11 cycles. TCRdb reprocessed the 5' RACE reads with MiXCR, giving one entry per CDR3 protein. Among around 790,000 distinct CDR3 sequences, 44% were seen once, and the ten largest hold roughly a fifth. Sequencing was performed on blood. The receptors originated from a man in his fifties or sixties in good health.

On this clonotype itself: With a much larger clone just one base away, this may be a read error. This rearrangement joins TRBV7-2 to TRBJ2-4; TRBD1 aligns across 7 bases. The DNA end is more similar to TRBJ2-5, so the J call may be wrong. This CDR3 region has 14 residues. The germline V gene encodes CDR1 SGHTA and CDR2 FQGNSA. The DNA of the CDR3 is TGTGCCAGCAGCTCGGGACAGAAACAAGAGACCCAGTACTTC. The encoded protein is CASSSGQKQETQYF.

The rearrangement links TRBV5-1 to TRBJ2-5; the D gene is possibly TRBD2 (6 bases). The V end was cut by 5 bases, the J end by 5 bases, with 19 bases between. Germline-derived CDR1 and CDR2 are SGHRS and YFSETQ. This CDR3 contains 15 residues. The CDR3 spells CASRRGTAEQETQYF. For the CDR3, the DNA is TGCGCCAGCAGACGCGGGACGGCGGAGCAGGAGACCCAGTACTTC.

This clonotype was detected only a few times. This rearrangement joins TRBV7-8 to TRBJ2-7, with no clear D. Deletions cut 4 bases from V and 2 bases from J, with 21 bases between. Germline V gene lookup returns CDR1 SGHVS and CDR2 FQNEAQ. The length of the CDR3 is 17 residues. The CDR3 DNA sequence: TGTGCCAGCAGCTCCTGGACCCCAGATCCCTACACCTACGAGCAGTACTTC. This translates into CASSSWTPDPYTYEQYF. The variable domain in full, completed from reference TRBV7-8 and TRBJ2-7, reads GAGVSQSPRYKVAKRGQDVALRCDPISGHVSLFWYQQALGQGPEFLTYFQNEAQLDKSGLPSDRFFAERPEGSVSTLKIQRTQQEDSAVYLCASSSWTPDPYTYEQYFGPGTRLTVT.

The chain has TRBV7-3 and TRBJ2-1; the match to TRBD1 covers 8 bases. Losses at the gene ends were 5 bases for V and 9 bases for J; bases not matched to a gene: 15. The CDR3 covers 16 residues. In germline, CDR1 is SGHTA, CDR2 FQGTGA. CDR3 coding DNA: TGTGCCAGCAGCCATTTTATACAGGGGGAGACGAGTGAGCAGTTCTTC. Its translation: CASSHFIQGETSEQFF.

This clonotype has a handful of counts. The rearrangement joins TRBV3-1 to TRBJ2-5, with 10 bases that match TRBD2. The V gene end was trimmed by 1 base and the J gene end by 2 bases; junction bases not matched to a gene: 7. Germline V gives CDR1 LGHDT, CDR2 YNNKEL (reference sequence). This CDR3 comprises 17 residues. The CDR3: CASSQGVAGGQQETQYF. The CDR3 nucleotides read TGTGCCAGCAGCCAAGGAGTAGCGGGGGGTCAACAAGAGACCCAGTACTTC.

This clonotype was seen a handful of times. The chain is built from TRBV29-1 and TRBJ2-1; 7 bases are shared with TRBD1. V trimming: 8 bases; J trimming: 0 bases; junction bases outside the gene matches: 10. Germline CDR1 and CDR2: SQVTM and ANQGSEA. The CDR3 sequence is 15 residues long. This CDR3 reads CSSTGARSSYNEQFF. The CDR3 DNA is TGCAGCTCAACAGGGGCGCGGAGCTCCTACAATGAGCAGTTCTTC.

The genes are TRBV5-1 and TRBJ2-2, with TRBD2 as a possible D gene (5 bases). Trimming removed 5 bases from V and 2 bases from J, with 16 bases in between. Germline CDR1 and CDR2: SGHRS and YFSETQ. The CDR3 covers 16 residues. In DNA form, the CDR3 reads TGCGCCAGCAGACCCGAGGCTAGCCTAAACACCGGGGAGCTGTTTTTT. Its translation is CASRPEASLNTGELFF.

This chain joins TRBV20-1 and TRBJ2-5, with a possible D match to TRBD2 (6 bases). The germline gives CDR1 DFQATT, CDR2 SNEGSKA (reference sequence). The CDR3 consists of 14 residues. Deletions cut 3 bases from V and 2 bases from J, with 13 bases between. This CDR3 is CSARSVGGQETQYF. In DNA, the CDR3 is TGCAGTGCTAGGTCCGTTGGGGGGCAAGAGACCCAGTACTTC.

This chain connects TRBV29-1 to TRBJ1-2; tentative D call: TRBD1 (5 bases). V was clipped by 7 bases and J by 8 bases, with 14 bases between them. Germline CDR1 SQVTM, CDR2 ANQGSEA. This CDR3 is built from 11 residues. The CDR3 reads CSADREGGYTF. The DNA of the CDR3 is TGCAGCGCAGACAGAGAGGGAGGCTACACCTTC.

The CDR3 bases are TGTGCCAGCAGCCCTAGACCCGGGACAGTGATCGCCGATACGCAGTATTTT. Amino acids: CASSPRPGTVIADTQYF. This sequence joins TRBV12-3 or TRBV12-4 and TRBJ2-3; 7 bases align to TRBD1. The CDR3 covers 17 residues. After removal of 6 bases from V and 6 bases from J, the junction contained 18 bases not matched to a gene.

CDR3: CSARTYYNEQFF. In DNA, the CDR3 is TGCAGTGCTAGGACCTATTACAATGAGCAGTTCTTC. This chain connects TRBV20-1 to TRBJ2-1, with D unresolved. The CDR3 covers 12 residues. The V gene lost 3 bases and the J gene lost 4 bases, with 7 bases spanning the gap. Germline loops: CDR1 DFQATT, CDR2 SNEGSKA (reference sequence).

The chain links TRBV6-1 to TRBJ2-3, with D unclear. This CDR3 region has 15 residues. The V end was cut by 1 base, the J end by 2 bases, with 10 bases between. The V gene's germline CDR1 is MNHNS and CDR2 SASEGT. The CDR3 region has the DNA TGTGCCAGCAGTGAAGGCCTATCCCCCACAGATACGCAGTATTTT. Encoded protein: CASSEGLSPTDTQYF.

In this sample, this clonotype turned up once. The V and J genes are TRBV7-9 and TRBJ1-2, with a possible D match to TRBD1 (6 bases). V lost 6 bases, J lost 2 bases, and 16 bases lay in between. CDR1 is SEHNR and CDR2 is FQNEAQ in the germline V gene (reference sequence). This CDR3 spans 15 amino acids. The CDR3 is CASSPQQGTNYGYTF. CDR3 nucleotide sequence: TGTGCCAGCAGTCCCCAACAGGGAACCAACTATGGCTACACCTTC.

The V and J genes are TRBV24-1 and TRBJ1-5; D unclear. The CDR3 runs 14 residues. Trimming shortened V by 5 bases and J by 3 bases, and 10 bases separated the two germline ends. The germline V gene encodes CDR1 KGHDR and CDR2 SFDVKD. This chain's CDR3 is CATSGTGLNQPQHF. DNA of the CDR3: TGTGCCACCAGTGGGACGGGCCTCAATCAGCCCCAGCATTTT.